These 26 T cell receptor beta chains came from one sample sequenced in a study of shared clonotypes between healthy human individuals. This table comes from immunoSEQ multiplex PCR, and its TCRdb copy is limited to in-frame clones, with some not included. The sample includes roughly 2.5 million clones, about 92% of them seen just once. The sequencing input was naive CD4+ T cells sorted from blood. Subset meaning: CD45RA+ positively selected. The origin of the receptors is a man younger than 30 in good health.

The chain has TRBV4-3 and TRBJ1-6; D is perhaps TRBD1 (5 bases). The ends were cut back, 0 bases at V and 10 bases at J, with 13 bases in the middle. The CDR3 contains 15 residues. From germline, CDR1 is LGHNA and CDR2 YSLEER. CDR3 nucleotide sequence: TGCGCCAGCAGCCAAGATGGTCAGGGACGGTCACCCCTCCACTTT. Residues: CASSQDGQGRSPLHF.

The genes are TRBV6-5 and TRBJ2-7; D not resolved. V gave up 5 bases and J gave up 7 bases, with 12 bases separating them. CDR3 length equals 12 residues. Germline CDR1 is MNHEY and CDR2 is SVGAGI. The CDR3 bases are TGTGCCAGCAGTCAGTCAAGTAATGAGCAGTACTTC. Translated, it gives CASSQSSNEQYF.

The gene calls are TRBV10-1 and TRBJ2-1; TRBD1 matches at 9 bases. CDR1 and CDR2 from the germline V gene are WNHNN and SYGVQD (reference sequence). The CDR3 spans 12 residues. The V segment lost 10 bases and the J segment 7 bases; nucleotides outside the gene matches: 5. The CDR3 DNA reads as TGCGCCACTGGGACAGGGATAAATGAGCAGTTCTTC. This translates into CATGTGINEQFF.

The gene calls are TRBV7-9 and TRBJ1-4, with 7 bases that match TRBD1. This CDR3 comprises 17 residues. J gave up 1 base and V 5 bases, and 10 bases lay outside the gene matches. Germline V gene data show CDR1 as SEHNR and CDR2 as FQNEAQ (reference sequence). The CDR3 sequence: CASSRTQRQGTNEKLFF. CDR3 nucleotide sequence: TGTGCCAGCAGCCGAACCCAACGACAGGGAACTAATGAAAAACTGTTTTTT.

About this clone itself: A junction boundary mismatches the germline segment, possibly from a read error. CDR3 loop: CASSPNIEAFF. Here the CDR3 DNA reads TGTGCCAGCAGCCCGAACATTGAAGCTTTCTTT. The chain employs TRBV7-2 and TRBJ1-1; D unresolved. This CDR3 has 11 amino acids. From germline, CDR1 is SGHTA and CDR2 FQGNSA. Drawing the rest from reference TRBV7-2 and TRBJ1-1, the complete variable domain is GAGVSQSPSNKVTEKGKDVELRCDPISGHTALYWYRQSLGQGLEFLIYFQGNSAPDKSGLPSDRFSAERTGGSVSTLTIQRTQQEDSAVYLCASSPNIEAFFGQGTRLTVV.

This clone was detected only a few times. The V gene is TRBV7-2, the J gene TRBJ1-3; TRBD1 matches at 7 bases. Unmatched junction bases numbered 2, after V lost 3 bases and J lost 0 bases. CDR3 length: 15 residues. Per germline, CDR1 SGHTA and CDR2 FQGNSA. DNA for the CDR3: TGTGCCAGCAGCTTGAAGGGGGCCTCTGGAAACACCATATATTTT. Amino acids: CASSLKGASGNTIYF.

V and J are TRBV10-3 and TRBJ2-3; D is unclear. The V end lost 8 bases, the J end lost 2 bases, and 11 bases lay between the germline ends. In germline, CDR1 is ENHRY, CDR2 SYGVKD. This CDR3 region has 13 residues. The CDR3 region is CAIGQTPTDTQYF. The DNA for the CDR3 is TGTGCCATCGGCCAGACCCCCACAGATACGCAGTATTTT.

The rearrangement uses TRBV5-1 and TRBJ2-3, with 10 bases aligning to TRBD1. Trimming at V came to 4 bases and at J to 0 bases, leaving 11 bases not matched to a gene. Germline V CDR1 and CDR2: SGHRS, YFSETQ. This CDR3 comprises 18 residues. CDR3 nucleotides: TGCGCCAGCAGCCGAGCCCTAGGGACAGGGGCTAGCACAGATACGCAGTATTTT. Amino acids: CASSRALGTGASTDTQYF. The entire variable domain, with the rest obtained from reference TRBV5-1 and TRBJ2-3, is as follows: KAGVTQTPRYLIKTRGQQVTLSCSPISGHRSVSWYQQTPGQGLQFLFEYFSETQRNKGNFPGRFSGRQFSNSRSEMNVSTLELGDSALYLCASSRALGTGASTDTQYFGPGTRLTVL.

The chain carries TRBV5-6 and TRBJ1-2, with no clear D. V lost 4 bases, J lost 3 bases, and 13 bases lay in between. The CDR3 is 14 amino acids. CDR1 and CDR2 from the germline V gene are SGHDT and YYEEEE. In DNA form, the CDR3 reads TGTGCCAGCAGCCGGGCCCTTGGGGACTATGGCTACACCTTC. Protein: CASSRALGDYGYTF. The full variable domain, rest sourced from reference TRBV5-6 and TRBJ1-2, is DAGVTQSPTHLIKTRGQQVTLRCSPKSGHDTVSWYQQALGQGPQFIFQYYEEEERQRGNFPDRFSGHQFPNYSSELNVNALLLGDSALYLCASSRALGDYGYTFGSGTRLTVV.

Details on this clone: Other DNA sequences in the same sample also yield this CDR3. J is TRBJ1-2 and V is TRBV5-1; 9 nucleotides align to TRBD1. V dropped 0 bases and J dropped 5; count of bases not matched to a gene: 2. Germline V gene lookup returns CDR1 SGHRS and CDR2 YFSETQ. The CDR3 is 14 residues long. The CDR3 bases are TGCGCCAGCAGCTTGGAGGGACAGGGTTATGGCTACACCTTC. Its protein is CASSLEGQGYGYTF.

This clone has a single count. This chain connects TRBV10-3 to TRBJ2-1; either TRBD1 or TRBD2 may supply D (5 bases each). CDR1 and CDR2 from the germline V gene are ENHRY and SYGVKD. This CDR3 region has 16 residues. Trimming pared 4 bases from V and 0 bases from J, leaving 13 bases between. This chain's CDR3 is CAISAAAGSSYNEQFF. In DNA form, the CDR3 reads TGTGCCATCAGTGCCGCCGCAGGGAGCTCCTACAATGAGCAGTTCTTC.

The CDR3 is CASSLAQNRVVATEAFF. CDR3 DNA sequence: TGTGCCAGCAGCTTAGCCCAGAACAGGGTGGTTGCCACTGAAGCTTTCTTT. The chain recombines TRBV7-2 with TRBJ1-1, with D maybe TRBD1 (6 bases). Germline CDR1 is SGHTA and CDR2 is FQGNSA. This CDR3 has 17 residues. V was shortened by 0 bases and J by 4 bases, with 18 bases between the two germline ends.

This chain joins TRBV19 and TRBJ2-3; 7 bases match TRBD1. The CDR3 sequence is 15 residues long. V was clipped by 9 bases and J by 2 bases; unmatched bases: 11. In germline, CDR1 is LNHDA, CDR2 SQIVND (reference sequence). The CDR3 DNA reads as TGTGCCAGCGGCCTGAGGGGGCCATCCACAGATACGCAGTATTTT. This codes for CASGLRGPSTDTQYF.

CDR3 sequence (DNA): TGCGCCAGCAGCTCCAAATCGACGACTAGCGGGAGGACCTATTACGAGCAGTACTTC. It specifies CASSSKSTTSGRTYYEQYF. The J gene is TRBJ2-7, the V gene TRBV5-1; 13 nucleotides align to TRBD2. The J segment lost 4 bases and the V segment lost 3 bases, leaving 16 bases of the junction unmatched. The germline gives CDR1 SGHRS, CDR2 YFSETQ. This CDR3 has 19 amino acids.

The rearrangement uses TRBV25-1 and TRBJ1-4, with D maybe TRBD1 (5 bases). Trimming took off 3 bases at V and 4 bases at J, with 9 bases between the two ends. This CDR3 is 14 amino acids long. CDR1 is MGHDK, CDR2 SYGVNS, per germline. This CDR3 reads CASSDGTLNEKLFF. CDR3 coding DNA: TGTGCCAGCAGTGACGGGACGCTTAATGAAAAACTGTTTTTT. Drawing the rest from reference TRBV25-1 and TRBJ1-4, the complete variable domain is EADIYQTPRYLVIGTGKKITLECSQTMGHDKMYWYQQDPGMELHLIHYSYGVNSTEKGDLSSESTVSRIRTEHFPLTLESARPSHTSQYLCASSDGTLNEKLFFGSGTQLSVL.

This sequence joins TRBV11-2 and TRBJ1-4, with a tentative D call TRBD1 (5 bases). Germline loops: CDR1 SGHAT, CDR2 FQNNGV. V lost 3 bases and J lost 0, with 8 bases in between. The CDR3 length is 15 residues. The CDR3 DNA is TGTGCCAGCAGCTTGACAGACGCAACTAATGAAAAACTGTTTTTT. Translation: CASSLTDATNEKLFF.

The table lists this clone with a count of one. The junction shows a germline mismatch at one end, possibly a read error. This rearrangement joins TRBV6-6 to TRBJ2-1, with D perhaps matching TRBD2 (5 bases). The CDR3 sequence is 16 residues long. Germline V gene lookup returns CDR1 MNHNY and CDR2 SVGAGI (reference sequence). In DNA form, the CDR3 reads TGTGCCAGCACTTACGGGCCGGGATTACCCAACAATGAGCAGTTCTTC. It yields the protein CASTYGPGLPNNEQFF.

This chain connects TRBV12-2 to TRBJ1-5. TRBV12-2 counts as a pseudogene. CDR3 size: 18 residues. The CDR3 reads CASRRGKGLPYSNQPQHF. The CDR3, as DNA: TGTGCAAGTCGCCGCGGCAAAGGCCTCCCCTATAGCAATCAGCCCCAGCATTTT.

The chain combines TRBV5-6 with TRBJ2-1; 9 bases match TRBD2. The length of the CDR3 is 16 residues. With V trimmed by 3 bases and J by 2 bases, 6 bases remained unmatched. Germline values: CDR1 SGHDT, CDR2 YYEEEE. The CDR3 is CASSSFRLAAYNEQFF. CDR3 in DNA: TGTGCCAGCAGCTCGTTCCGACTAGCGGCCTACAATGAGCAGTTCTTC.

This clone was counted a few times. The chain employs TRBV2 and TRBJ1-6; no firm D call. Trimming cost V 3 bases and J 6 bases, with 9 bases left between them. CDR3 size: 14 residues. CDR1 and CDR2 from the germline V gene are SNHLY and FYNNEI. CDR3 residues: CASSEQGFNSPLHF. CDR3 bases: TGTGCCAGCAGTGAGCAAGGGTTTAATTCACCCCTCCACTTT.

This chain joins TRBV5-1 and TRBJ2-3, with 9 nucleotides matching TRBD2. CDR3 length: 15 residues. Looked up from germline, CDR1 is SGHRS and CDR2 is YFSETQ. Unmatched junction bases numbered 4, after V lost 5 bases and J lost 0 bases. CDR3 coding DNA: TGCGCCAGCAGGAGCGGGGGGACTAGCACAGATACGCAGTATTTT. Its translation: CASRSGGTSTDTQYF.

Concerning this clone itself: This CDR3 is also generated by other DNA sequences in the sample. The chain recombines TRBV5-1 with TRBJ2-5, with D perhaps matching TRBD1 (5 bases). Germline V gene data show CDR1 as SGHRS and CDR2 as YFSETQ. The V end lost 1 base, the J end lost 2 bases, and 9 bases lay between the germline ends. The CDR3 is made up of 14 amino acids. The CDR3 region has the DNA TGCGCCAGCAGCTTGTGGGCAGGGCAAGAGACCCAGTACTTC. Protein product: CASSLWAGQETQYF.

The V and J genes are TRBV6-1 and TRBJ2-3; D might be TRBD2 (5 bases). Germline CDR1 is MNHNS and CDR2 is SASEGT. The CDR3 is 18 residues long. With 4 bases removed from V and 3 bases from J, the gap between germline ends came to 23 bases. The CDR3 DNA is TGTGCCAGCAGTGGGGGTAGAGGTGGAGGCATTAGAACAGATACGCAGTATTTT. Residues: CASSGGRGGGIRTDTQYF.

The chain recombines TRBV6-1 with TRBJ1-1, with a weak D call TRBD1 (5 bases). The CDR3 runs to 14 residues. Germline V gives CDR1 MNHNS, CDR2 SASEGT. Trimming removed 2 bases from V and 7 bases from J, with 14 bases in between. CDR3 sequence reads: CASSELTGRGEAFF. CDR3 DNA: TGTGCCAGCAGTGAATTGACGGGAAGGGGTGAAGCTTTCTTT.

This chain links TRBV28 with TRBJ1-4; 7 bases match TRBD1. V shed 4 bases, J shed 8 bases, and the junction held 7 bases outside the gene matches. Germline CDR1 is MDHEN and CDR2 is SYDVKM. CDR3 length equals 14 residues. CDR3 residues: CASSSRQGPEKLFF. CDR3 DNA sequence: TGTGCCAGCAGTTCCCGACAGGGTCCCGAAAAACTGTTTTTT.

The gene calls are TRBV7-6 and TRBJ1-2, with D possibly matching TRBD1 (5 bases). The CDR3 is 14 amino acids. Germline CDR1 and CDR2: SGHVS and FNYEAQ. V was clipped by 3 bases and J by 6 bases, with 14 bases between them. DNA for the CDR3: TGTGCCAGCAGCTTTGGAGGTCGGGACCATGGCTACACCTTC. Protein: CASSFGGRDHGYTF.